The 6 T cell receptor beta chains below come from one sample, sequenced in a study of T cell changes during pregnancy in multiple sclerosis. Repertoires were generated with immunoSEQ multiplex PCR, while TCRdb's copy carries only in-frame clones and drops some. The sample includes approximately 74,000 clones, around 85% of them seen just once. Source: peripheral blood, taken before pregnancy. Receptors were obtained from a female donor with multiple sclerosis, enrolled in a pregnancy study.

V gene TRBV6-5 combines with J gene TRBJ2-7; D might be TRBD2 (5 bases). CDR3 length: 16 amino acids. Germline CDR1 reads MNHEY; CDR2 reads SVGAGI. Deletions cut 2 bases from V and 0 bases from J, with 14 bases between. DNA for the CDR3: TGTGCCAGCAGTTACGTTGCGGAGGACCCCTCCTACGAGCAGTACTTC. This codes for CASSYVAEDPSYEQYF.

The V and J genes are TRBV6-1 and TRBJ2-1; 8 bases are a match to TRBD2. Germline V gene data show CDR1 as MNHNS and CDR2 as SASEGT. This CDR3 contains 15 residues. V shed 7 bases and J 0 bases; nucleotides not matched to a gene: 5. CDR3 coding DNA: TGTGCCAGCACGGGACTAGTTAGCTCCTACAATGAGCAGTTCTTC. It codes for CASTGLVSSYNEQFF.

The J gene is TRBJ1-4, the V gene TRBV4-2; 8 nucleotides match TRBD1. Germline values: CDR1 LGHNA, CDR2 YNFKEQ. V lost 1 base and J lost 8; bases outside the gene matches: 9. This CDR3 spans 16 amino acids. The CDR3 protein is CASSQVPQGAGEKLFF. In nucleotides, the CDR3 is TGTGCCAGCAGCCAAGTCCCCCAGGGGGCGGGGGAAAAACTGTTTTTT.

This rearrangement joins TRBV7-3 to TRBJ2-6; D call uncertain. This CDR3 spans 14 amino acids. V dropped 5 bases and J dropped 2 bases, with 7 bases sitting between them. The germline CDR1 and CDR2 sequences are SGHTA and FQGTGA. In DNA form, the CDR3 reads TGTGCCAGCAGCCCGGGTCCTGGGGCCAACGTCCTGACTTTC. The encoded protein is CASSPGPGANVLTF.

The chain recombines TRBV6-5 with TRBJ2-5, with D possibly being TRBD2 (5 bases). Germline-derived CDR1 and CDR2 are MNHEY and SVGAGI. This CDR3 comprises 11 residues. V shed 5 bases and J shed 7 bases, with 8 bases lying between them. This chain's CDR3 is CASSTEGTQYF. DNA for the CDR3: TGTGCCAGCAGTACCGAGGGGACCCAGTACTTC.

This chain connects TRBV6-6 to TRBJ2-1, with 11 positions matching TRBD2. V lost 0 bases to trimming and J lost 9 bases; unmatched junction nucleotides: 1. Germline V CDR1 and CDR2: MNHNY, SVGAGI (reference sequence). The CDR3 spans 14 residues. CDR3: CASSYSTSGTEQFF. CDR3 DNA: TGTGCCAGCAGTTACTCGACTAGCGGGACTGAGCAGTTCTTC.